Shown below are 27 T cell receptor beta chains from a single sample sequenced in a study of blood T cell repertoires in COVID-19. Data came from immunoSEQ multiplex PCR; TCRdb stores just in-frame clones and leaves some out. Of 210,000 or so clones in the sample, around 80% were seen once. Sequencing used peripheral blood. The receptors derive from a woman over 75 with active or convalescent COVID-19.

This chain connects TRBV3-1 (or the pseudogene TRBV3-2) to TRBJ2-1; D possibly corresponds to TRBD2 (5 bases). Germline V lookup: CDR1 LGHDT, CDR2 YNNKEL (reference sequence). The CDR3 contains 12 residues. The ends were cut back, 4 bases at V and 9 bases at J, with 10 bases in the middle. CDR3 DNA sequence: TGTGCCAGCAGCCTTAGGACTCTTGAGCAGTTCTTC. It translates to CASSLRTLEQFF.

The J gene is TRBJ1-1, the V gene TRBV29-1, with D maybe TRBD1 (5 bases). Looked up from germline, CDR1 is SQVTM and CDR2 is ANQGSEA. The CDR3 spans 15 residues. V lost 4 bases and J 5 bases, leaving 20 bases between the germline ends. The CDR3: CSVGAGVSRGTEAFF. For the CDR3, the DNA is TGCAGCGTTGGGGCCGGGGTTAGCCGGGGGACTGAAGCTTTCTTT.

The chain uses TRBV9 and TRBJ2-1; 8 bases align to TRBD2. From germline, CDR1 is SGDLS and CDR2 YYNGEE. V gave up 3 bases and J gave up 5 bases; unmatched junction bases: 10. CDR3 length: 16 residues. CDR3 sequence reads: CASSDGTRPWDNEQFF. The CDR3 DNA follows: TGTGCCAGCAGCGACGGGACTAGGCCGTGGGACAATGAGCAGTTCTTC.

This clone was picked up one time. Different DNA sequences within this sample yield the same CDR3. CDR3 sequence: CASSLGLAGGSYEQYF. CDR3 DNA: TGTGCCAGCAGCCTGGGACTAGCGGGGGGTTCCTACGAGCAGTACTTC. The chain employs TRBV4-2 and TRBJ2-7; 15 bases are shared with TRBD2. This CDR3 region has 16 residues. Germline trimming cut 4 bases from V and 1 base from J; bases unmatched to any gene: 2. Germline CDR1 is LGHNA and CDR2 is YNFKEQ.

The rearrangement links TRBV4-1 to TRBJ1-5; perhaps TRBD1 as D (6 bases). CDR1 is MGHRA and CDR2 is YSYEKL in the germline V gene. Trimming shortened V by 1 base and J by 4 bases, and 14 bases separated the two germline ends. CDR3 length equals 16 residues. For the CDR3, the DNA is TGCGCCAGCAGCCAAGTTCCAACAGGGAATAATCAGCCCCAGCATTTT. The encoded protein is CASSQVPTGNNQPQHF.

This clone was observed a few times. Here the CDR3 reads CASSYPIASGSSYNEQFF. DNA for the CDR3: TGTGCCAGCAGCTACCCCATAGCGTCCGGGAGCTCCTACAATGAGCAGTTCTTC. The chain joins TRBV7-8 to TRBJ2-1, with D tentatively TRBD2 (6 bases). The germline V gene has CDR1 SGHVS and CDR2 FQNEAQ. Trimming removed 4 bases at V and 0 bases at J, with 19 bases between. The CDR3 has 18 amino acids.

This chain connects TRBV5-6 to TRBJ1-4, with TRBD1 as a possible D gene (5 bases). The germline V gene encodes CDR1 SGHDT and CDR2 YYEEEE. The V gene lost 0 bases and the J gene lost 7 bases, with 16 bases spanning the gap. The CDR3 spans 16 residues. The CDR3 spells CASSLEVGRGSEKLFF. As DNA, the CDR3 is TGTGCCAGCAGCTTGGAGGTGGGGCGCGGTAGTGAAAAACTGTTTTTT. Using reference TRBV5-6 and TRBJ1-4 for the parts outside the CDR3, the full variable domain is DAGVTQSPTHLIKTRGQQVTLRCSPKSGHDTVSWYQQALGQGPQFIFQYYEEEERQRGNFPDRFSGHQFPNYSSELNVNALLLGDSALYLCASSLEVGRGSEKLFFGSGTQLSVL.

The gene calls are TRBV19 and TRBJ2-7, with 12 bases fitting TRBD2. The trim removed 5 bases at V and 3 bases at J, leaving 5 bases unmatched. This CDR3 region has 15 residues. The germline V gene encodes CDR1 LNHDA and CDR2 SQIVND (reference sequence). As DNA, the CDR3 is TGTGCCAGTAGTCCGACTAGCGGGGGAGTCTACGAGCAGTACTTC. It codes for CASSPTSGGVYEQYF.

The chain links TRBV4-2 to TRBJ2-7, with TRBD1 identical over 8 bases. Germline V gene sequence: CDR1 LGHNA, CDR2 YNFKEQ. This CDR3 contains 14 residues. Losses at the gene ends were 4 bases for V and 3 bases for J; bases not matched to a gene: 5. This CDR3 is CASSPSTGDYEQYF. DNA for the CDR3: TGTGCCAGCAGCCCTTCGACAGGGGACTACGAGCAGTACTTC.

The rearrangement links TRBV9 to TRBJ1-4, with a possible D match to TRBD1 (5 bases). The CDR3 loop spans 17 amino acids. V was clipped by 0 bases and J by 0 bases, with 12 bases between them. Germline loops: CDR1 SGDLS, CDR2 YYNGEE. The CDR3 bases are TGTGCCAGCAGCGTAGAATGGGGCGATGCAACTAATGAAAAACTGTTTTTT. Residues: CASSVEWGDATNEKLFF.

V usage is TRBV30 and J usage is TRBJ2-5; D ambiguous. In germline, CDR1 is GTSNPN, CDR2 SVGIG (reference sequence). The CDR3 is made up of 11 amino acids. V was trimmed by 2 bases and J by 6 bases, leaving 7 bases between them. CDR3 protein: CAWSFSQTQYF. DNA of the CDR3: TGTGCCTGGAGTTTCAGTCAGACCCAGTACTTC.

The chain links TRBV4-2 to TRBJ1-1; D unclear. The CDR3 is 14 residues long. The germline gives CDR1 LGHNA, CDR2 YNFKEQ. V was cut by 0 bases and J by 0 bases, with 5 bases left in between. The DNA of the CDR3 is TGTGCCAGCAGCCAAGACCAGATGAACACTGAAGCTTTCTTT. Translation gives CASSQDQMNTEAFF.

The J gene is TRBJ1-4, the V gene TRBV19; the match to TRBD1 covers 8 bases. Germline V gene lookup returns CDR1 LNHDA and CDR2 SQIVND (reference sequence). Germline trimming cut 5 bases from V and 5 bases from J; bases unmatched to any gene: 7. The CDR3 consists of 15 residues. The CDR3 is CASSPPGGWNEKLFF. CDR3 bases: TGTGCCAGTAGTCCCCCAGGGGGCTGGAATGAAAAACTGTTTTTT. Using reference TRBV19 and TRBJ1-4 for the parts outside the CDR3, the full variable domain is DGGITQSPKYLFRKEGQNVTLSCEQNLNHDAMYWYRQDPGQGLRLIYYSQIVNDFQKGDIAEGYSVSREKKESFPLTVTSAQKNPTAFYLCASSPPGGWNEKLFFGSGTQLSVL.

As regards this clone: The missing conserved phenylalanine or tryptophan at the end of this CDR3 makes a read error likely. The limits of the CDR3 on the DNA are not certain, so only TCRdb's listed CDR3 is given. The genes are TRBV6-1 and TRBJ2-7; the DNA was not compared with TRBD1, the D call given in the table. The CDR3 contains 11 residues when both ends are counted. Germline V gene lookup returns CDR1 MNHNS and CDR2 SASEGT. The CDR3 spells CASSEGGTGGY.

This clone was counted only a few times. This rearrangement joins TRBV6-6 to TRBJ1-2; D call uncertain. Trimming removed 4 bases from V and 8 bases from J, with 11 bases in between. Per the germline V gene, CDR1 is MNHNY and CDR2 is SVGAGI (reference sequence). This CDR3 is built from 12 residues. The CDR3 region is CASSFHSSGYTF. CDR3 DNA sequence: TGTGCCAGCAGTTTTCACTCGAGCGGCTACACCTTC.

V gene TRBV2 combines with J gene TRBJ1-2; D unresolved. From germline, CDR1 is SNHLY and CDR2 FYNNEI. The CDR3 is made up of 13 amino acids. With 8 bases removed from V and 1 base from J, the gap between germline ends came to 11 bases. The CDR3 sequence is CASALGNNYGYTF. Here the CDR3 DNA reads TGTGCCAGCGCGTTGGGCAATAACTATGGCTACACCTTC.

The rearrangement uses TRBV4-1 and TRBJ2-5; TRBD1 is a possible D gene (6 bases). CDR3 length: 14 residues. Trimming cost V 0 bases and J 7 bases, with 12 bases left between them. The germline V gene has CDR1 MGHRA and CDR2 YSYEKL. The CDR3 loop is CASSQDHRDGTQYF. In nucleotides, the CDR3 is TGCGCCAGCAGCCAAGATCACAGGGACGGGACCCAGTACTTC.

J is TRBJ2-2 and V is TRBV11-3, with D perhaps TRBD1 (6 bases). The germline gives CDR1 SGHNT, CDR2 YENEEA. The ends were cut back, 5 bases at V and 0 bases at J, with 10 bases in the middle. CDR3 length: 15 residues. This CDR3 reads CASSLGHANTGELFF. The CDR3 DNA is TGTGCCAGCAGCCTGGGACACGCGAACACCGGGGAGCTGTTTTTT.

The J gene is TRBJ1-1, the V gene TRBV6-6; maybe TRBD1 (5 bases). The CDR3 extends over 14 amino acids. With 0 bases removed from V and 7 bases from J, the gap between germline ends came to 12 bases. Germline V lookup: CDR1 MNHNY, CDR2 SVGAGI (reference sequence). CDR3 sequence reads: CASSYSGSRGEAFF. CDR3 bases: TGTGCCAGCAGTTACTCGGGGTCTAGGGGTGAAGCTTTCTTT.

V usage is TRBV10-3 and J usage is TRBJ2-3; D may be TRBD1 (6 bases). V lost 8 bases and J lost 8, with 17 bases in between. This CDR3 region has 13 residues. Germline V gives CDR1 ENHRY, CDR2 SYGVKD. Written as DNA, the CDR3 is TGTGCCATCGGGGACACCGGTGGTGCTACGCAGTATTTT. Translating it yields CAIGDTGGATQYF.

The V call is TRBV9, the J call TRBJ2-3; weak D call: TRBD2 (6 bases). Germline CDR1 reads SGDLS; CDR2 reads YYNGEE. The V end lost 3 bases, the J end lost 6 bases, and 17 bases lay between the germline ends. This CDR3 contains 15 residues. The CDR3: CASSDRRRGVDTQYF. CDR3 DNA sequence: TGTGCCAGCAGCGACAGGCGGAGGGGTGTTGATACGCAGTATTTT.

The CDR3 sequence is CASSRGQGLNNYGYTF. In nucleotides, the CDR3 is TGTGCCAGTAGTAGAGGTCAGGGCCTGAATAACTATGGCTACACCTTC. This chain links TRBV19 with TRBJ1-2; the D gene is possibly TRBD1 (5 bases). Trimming took off 4 bases at V and 1 base at J, with 16 bases between the two ends. Germline loops: CDR1 LNHDA, CDR2 SQIVND (reference sequence). The CDR3 spans 16 residues.

This chain's CDR3 is CSASTGTGANSPLHF. As DNA, the CDR3 is TGCAGTGCTAGTACCGGGACAGGGGCTAATTCACCCCTCCACTTT. The rearrangement uses TRBV20-1 and TRBJ1-6, with 10 bases matching TRBD1. Per germline, CDR1 DFQATT and CDR2 SNEGSKA (reference sequence). This CDR3 region has 15 residues. The V segment lost 3 bases and the J segment 6 bases; nucleotides outside the gene matches: 5.

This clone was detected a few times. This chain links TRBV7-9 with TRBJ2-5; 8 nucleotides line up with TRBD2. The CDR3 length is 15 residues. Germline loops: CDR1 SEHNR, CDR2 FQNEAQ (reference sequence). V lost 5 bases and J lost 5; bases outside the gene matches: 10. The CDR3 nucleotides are TGTGCCAGCAGCCGTCGTCGCGGGGGGCAGGAGACCCAGTACTTC. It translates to CASSRRRGGQETQYF.

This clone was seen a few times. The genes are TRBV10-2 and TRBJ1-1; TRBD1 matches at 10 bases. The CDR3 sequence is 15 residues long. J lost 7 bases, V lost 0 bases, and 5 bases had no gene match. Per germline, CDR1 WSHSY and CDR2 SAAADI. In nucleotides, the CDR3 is TGCGCCAGCAGTGAGTCGACAGGGGGCCTAGGTGAAGCTTTCTTT. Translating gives CASSESTGGLGEAFF.

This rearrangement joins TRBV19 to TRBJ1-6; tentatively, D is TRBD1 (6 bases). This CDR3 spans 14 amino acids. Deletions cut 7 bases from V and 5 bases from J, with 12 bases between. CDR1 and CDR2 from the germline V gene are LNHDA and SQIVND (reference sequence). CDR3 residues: CASNQGQHNSPLHF. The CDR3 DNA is TGTGCCAGTAACCAGGGGCAGCATAATTCACCCCTCCACTTT. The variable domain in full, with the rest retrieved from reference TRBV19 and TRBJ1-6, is DGGITQSPKYLFRKEGQNVTLSCEQNLNHDAMYWYRQDPGQGLRLIYYSQIVNDFQKGDIAEGYSVSREKKESFPLTVTSAQKNPTAFYLCASNQGQHNSPLHFGNGTRLTVT.

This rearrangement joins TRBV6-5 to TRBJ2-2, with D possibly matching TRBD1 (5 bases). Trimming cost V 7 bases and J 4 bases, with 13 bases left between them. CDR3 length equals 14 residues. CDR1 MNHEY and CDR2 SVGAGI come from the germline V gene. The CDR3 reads CASKGRVGTGELFF. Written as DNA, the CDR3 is TGTGCCAGCAAGGGCAGGGTGGGCACCGGGGAGCTGTTTTTT.